These 18 T cell receptor beta chains came from one sample sequenced in a study of blood T cell repertoires in COVID-19. The assay was immunoSEQ multiplex PCR, and TCRdb's table has in-frame clones only and misses some. The table shows some 190,000 clones, with more than 80% occurring only once. The specimen sequenced was peripheral blood. These receptors all stem from a woman aged 55-70 years with acute or convalescent COVID-19.

The chain recombines TRBV5-1 with TRBJ2-2; 7 bases agree with TRBD1. The CDR3 runs to 17 residues. Per the germline V gene, CDR1 is SGHRS and CDR2 is YFSETQ. V was pared by 0 bases and J by 5 bases, with 10 bases of the junction left unmatched. CDR3 in amino acids: CASSLARDSRGTGELFF. The DNA for the CDR3 is TGCGCCAGCAGCTTGGCCAGGGACAGCCGAGGGACCGGGGAGCTGTTTTTT.

This clone was recorded once. The CDR3 protein is CAIRRDSRNTEAFF. CDR3 DNA: TGTGCCATCAGACGAGACAGTAGGAACACTGAAGCTTTCTTT. The chain recombines TRBV10-3 with TRBJ1-1; TRBD1 is a possible D gene (5 bases). V lost 6 bases and J 1 base, leaving 12 bases between the germline ends. This CDR3 comprises 14 residues. Germline V lookup: CDR1 ENHRY, CDR2 SYGVKD.

This sequence joins TRBV6-5 and TRBJ1-2, with 7 positions matching TRBD1. Per the germline V gene, CDR1 is MNHEY and CDR2 is SVGAGI. CDR3 length: 14 amino acids. The V gene end was trimmed by 0 bases and the J gene end by 6 bases; junction bases not matched to a gene: 4. CDR3 in DNA: TGTGCCAGCAGTTACTCGAACAGGGGTGATGGCTACACCTTC. This translates into CASSYSNRGDGYTF.

This clone has a handful of counts. The genes are TRBV19 and TRBJ1-2; no clear D gene. The CDR3 runs to 13 residues. Trimming left V 2 bases short and J 4 bases short, with 8 bases between. Germline V gives CDR1 LNHDA, CDR2 SQIVND (reference sequence). CDR3 region: CASSIIGGYGYTF. The CDR3 DNA reads TGTGCCAGTAGTATAATCGGAGGCTATGGCTACACCTTC.

In its sample, this clone was seen a few times. The chain uses TRBV5-6 and TRBJ1-5; D is uncertain. CDR1 is SGHDT and CDR2 is YYEEEE in the germline V gene. The CDR3 consists of 15 residues. With 0 bases removed from V and 2 bases from J, the gap between germline ends came to 9 bases. The CDR3: CASSLGGFGNQPQHF. The CDR3 bases are TGTGCCAGCAGCTTGGGAGGGTTCGGCAATCAGCCCCAGCATTTT. The whole variable domain, remainder taken from reference TRBV5-6 and TRBJ1-5, is DAGVTQSPTHLIKTRGQQVTLRCSPKSGHDTVSWYQQALGQGPQFIFQYYEEEERQRGNFPDRFSGHQFPNYSSELNVNALLLGDSALYLCASSLGGFGNQPQHFGDGTRLSIL.

V gene TRBV2 combines with J gene TRBJ1-2; D is perhaps TRBD1 (5 bases). Deletions cut 0 bases from V and 4 bases from J, with 12 bases between. Germline CDR1 is SNHLY and CDR2 is FYNNEI. This CDR3 has 15 residues. The CDR3 here is CASSEAGRGSYGYTF. The CDR3 bases are TGTGCCAGCAGTGAAGCCGGACGGGGGTCCTATGGCTACACCTTC.

The chain recombines TRBV5-4 with TRBJ2-1; the match to TRBD2 covers 13 bases. Unmatched junction bases numbered 7, after V lost 4 bases and J lost 9 bases. CDR1 is SGHNT and CDR2 is YYREEE in the germline V gene (reference sequence). This CDR3 region has 15 residues. The CDR3 sequence: CASSLGTSGMSEQFF. DNA of the CDR3: TGTGCCAGCAGCCTCGGGACTAGCGGGATGAGTGAGCAGTTCTTC.

This chain joins TRBV6-5 and TRBJ2-2, with TRBD2 as a possible D gene (6 bases). CDR3 length: 15 amino acids. V was clipped by 2 bases and J by 6 bases, with 13 bases between them. Germline CDR1 MNHEY, CDR2 SVGAGI. CDR3 bases: TGTGCCAGCAGTTACGGAGGGGCGTATCCCGGGGAGCTGTTTTTT. Its translation is CASSYGGAYPGELFF.

This chain connects TRBV5-4 to TRBJ2-4, with D possibly being TRBD1 (5 bases). CDR1 is SGHNT, CDR2 YYREEE, per germline (reference sequence). The germline V and J ends were trimmed by 1 base and 2 bases, with 7 bases remaining between them. The length of the CDR3 is 14 residues. The CDR3: CASSLQGSKNIQYF. The CDR3 coding sequence is TGTGCCAGCAGCTTGCAGGGTTCCAAAAACATTCAGTACTTC.

This chain links TRBV5-4 with TRBJ2-1, with 9 nucleotides matching TRBD1. Per the germline V gene, CDR1 is SGHNT and CDR2 is YYREEE (reference sequence). The CDR3 is made up of 15 amino acids. Trimming cost V 4 bases and J 5 bases; bases outside gene matches: 7. CDR3 sequence: CASSLTGGAHNEQFF. In DNA, the CDR3 is TGTGCCAGCAGCCTCACAGGGGGCGCGCACAATGAGCAGTTCTTC.

CDR3 nucleotide sequence: TGCGCCAGCAGCTTGGGACGAAACCTGGGGGGCACTGAAGCTTTCTTT. This encodes CASSLGRNLGGTEAFF. This chain uses TRBV5-1 with TRBJ1-1; D possibly corresponds to TRBD1 (5 bases). Trimming stripped 0 bases from V and 4 bases from J, with 16 bases between. CDR3 length equals 16 residues. Germline loops: CDR1 SGHRS, CDR2 YFSETQ.

J is TRBJ1-5 and V is TRBV19; D not resolved. CDR3 size: 13 residues. V was shortened by 3 bases and J by 9 bases, with 12 bases between the two germline ends. CDR1 LNHDA and CDR2 SQIVND come from the germline V gene (reference sequence). CDR3 sequence reads: CASSMSSEGPQHF. The CDR3 coding sequence is TGTGCCAGTAGTATGAGCTCGGAGGGGCCCCAGCATTTT.

This chain joins TRBV5-1 and TRBJ1-1, with D hard to call. The CDR3 is 13 residues long. Looked up from germline, CDR1 is SGHRS and CDR2 is YFSETQ. Trimming took off 0 bases at V and 10 bases at J, with 13 bases between the two ends. The CDR3 region has the DNA TGCGCCAGCAGCTTGGGTGGAGGGAAGGGAGCTTTCTTT. This sequence encodes CASSLGGGKGAFF.

The chain employs TRBV28 and TRBJ1-1; no reliable D call. CDR1 and CDR2 (germline): MDHEN, SYDVKM. The CDR3 loop spans 13 amino acids. Deletions cut 3 bases from V and 1 base from J, with 6 bases between. CDR3 protein: CASSFRRNTEAFF. DNA of the CDR3: TGTGCCAGCAGTTTCAGGCGGAACACTGAAGCTTTCTTT.

The table lists this clone with a few counts. The V and J genes are TRBV30 and TRBJ1-2; the D is unclear. The V gene's germline CDR1 is GTSNPN and CDR2 SVGIG (reference sequence). The V and J ends lost 2 bases and 0 bases respectively, with 10 bases between them. The CDR3 contains 14 residues. The chain's CDR3 is CAWSKGRTNYGYTF. CDR3 DNA sequence: TGTGCCTGGAGTAAAGGCAGGACTAACTATGGCTACACCTTC.

V gene TRBV5-1 combines with J gene TRBJ2-2; TRBD2 agrees at 8 bases. The CDR3 loop spans 15 amino acids. Germline loops: CDR1 SGHRS, CDR2 YFSETQ. V trimming: 0 bases; J trimming: 6 bases; junction bases outside the gene matches: 4. As DNA, the CDR3 is TGCGCCAGCAGCTTGGACGGGAGGGAGGCCGGGGAGCTGTTTTTT. Translation: CASSLDGREAGELFF.

The chain carries TRBV5-4 and TRBJ2-2, with a possible D match to TRBD2 (5 bases). The germline CDR1 and CDR2 sequences are SGHNT and YYREEE (reference sequence). The CDR3 loop spans 16 amino acids. Trimming removed 0 bases at V and 1 base at J, with 10 bases between. CDR3 coding DNA: TGTGCCAGCAGCTTGGGCGGACTGATGAACACCGGGGAGCTGTTTTTT. Translation gives CASSLGGLMNTGELFF.

This clone has just one count. This chain joins TRBV6-2 or TRBV6-3 and TRBJ2-2; D not certain. The CDR3 sequence is 16 residues long. The germline CDR1 and CDR2 sequences are MNHEY and SVGEGT. Trimming stripped 0 bases from V and 2 bases from J, with 10 bases between. The CDR3 loop reads CASSYSIPRNTGELFF. The CDR3 nucleotides are TGTGCCAGCAGTTACTCGATTCCGAGAAACACCGGGGAGCTGTTTTTT.